The entry that follows covers one T cell receptor beta chain sequence. Antigen unknown. The sample comes from a study of cytomegalovirus exposure and HLA in healthy donors. Trimming at V came to 2 bases and at J to 9 bases, leaving 8 bases not matched to a gene. This CDR3 contains 14 residues. From germline, CDR1 is SGHDN and CDR2 FVKESK. Study-wide findings and caveats: A later analysis found TCR association rates differed by HLA locus, highest for DRB1 and lowest for HLA-C. HLA restriction was apparent for most CMV-associated TCR beta chains in a later analysis.

PCR amplification relied on 60 Vbeta primers (plus 13 Jbeta primers). Repertoires were generated with immunoSEQ multiplex PCR, while TCRdb's copy carries only in-frame clones and drops some. In the table there are 100,000 to 140,000 clones, around 85% of which are singletons. The sequencing input was PBMCs. This sequence was found in a man aged 25 to 40 in good health and CMV-seronegative. This chain joins TRBV14 and TRBJ1-1, with TRBD1 matching 8 bases. This chain's CDR3 is CASSQWVGQGKAFF. CDR3 sequence (DNA): TGTGCCAGCAGCCAATGGGTTGGACAGGGAAAAGCTTTCTTT.